These 27 T cell receptor beta chains were sequenced from one sample in a study of identical twins. Each CDR3 protein is one row after TCRdb ran MiXCR on the 5' RACE reads. The sample lists about 890,000 distinct CDR3 sequences; 9% to 15% were seen once. Another study also made use of these data, one on yellow fever vaccine responses in identical twins.

The specimen was PBMCs. Receptor source: a woman aged 18-35 years in good health.

In this sample, this clonotype turned up a few times. A read error may account for a junction end that differs from germline. The chain combines TRBV29-1 with TRBJ2-1, with TRBD2 identical over 8 bases. This CDR3 is built from 14 residues. CDR1 and CDR2 from the germline V gene are SQVTM and ANQGSEA. For the CDR3, the DNA is TGCAGCGTAGAAGGTCGGGGGGGCTGGGGTGAGCAGTTCTTC. It encodes CSVEGRGGWGEQFF.

The rearrangement links TRBV12-3 or TRBV12-4 to TRBJ1-6; TRBD1 might be the D (5 bases). The CDR3 length is 14 residues. Trimming pared 6 bases from V and 6 bases from J, leaving 12 bases between. Here the CDR3 DNA reads TGTGCCAGCAGCCGCGACAGCAGTAATTCACCCCTCCACTTT. Protein: CASSRDSSNSPLHF.

The chain combines TRBV24-1 with TRBJ2-3, with D perhaps TRBD2 (6 bases). V was trimmed by 10 bases and J by 3 bases, leaving 19 bases between them. In germline, CDR1 is KGHDR, CDR2 SFDVKD. The CDR3 has 15 residues. The CDR3: CATSSKRELTDTQYF. The CDR3 bases are TGTGCCACTTCATCTAAACGGGAGTTGACAGATACGCAGTATTTT.

The rearrangement links TRBV19 to TRBJ1-6; unclear D gene. V was shortened by 3 bases and J by 0 bases, with 6 bases between the two germline ends. The germline CDR1 and CDR2 sequences are LNHDA and SQIVND (reference sequence). There are 15 residues in the CDR3. The CDR3 here is CASSIESSYNSPLHF. Written as DNA, the CDR3 is TGTGCCAGTAGTATTGAGAGCTCCTATAATTCACCCCTCCACTTT. The complete variable domain, with remaining parts taken from reference TRBV19 and TRBJ1-6, reads DGGITQSPKYLFRKEGQNVTLSCEQNLNHDAMYWYRQDPGQGLRLIYYSQIVNDFQKGDIAEGYSVSREKKESFPLTVTSAQKNPTAFYLCASSIESSYNSPLHFGNGTRLTVT.

The chain links TRBV5-5 to TRBJ2-7; D might be TRBD2 (5 bases). The germline V and J ends were trimmed by 4 bases and 10 bases, with 18 bases remaining between them. The CDR3 spans 13 residues. Germline V gives CDR1 SGHKS, CDR2 YYEKEE (reference sequence). The CDR3 DNA is TGTGCCAGCAGCCCGCTCCTGGGAGCATTCCAGTACTTC. Amino acids: CASSPLLGAFQYF.

V is TRBV3-1 and J is TRBJ2-5; D possibly uses TRBD1 or TRBD2 (6 bases each). Between the trimmed V and J ends, which lost 2 bases and 0 bases, there was a span of 10 bases. CDR3 length: 15 residues. Germline values: CDR1 LGHDT, CDR2 YNNKEL (reference sequence). The CDR3 nucleotides are TGTGCCAGCAGCCAACCGCGGGACAACCAAGAGACCCAGTACTTC. Protein: CASSQPRDNQETQYF.

This clonotype was seen more than once but under ten times. J is TRBJ2-5 and V is TRBV5-1; tentative D call: TRBD2 (6 bases). V lost 4 bases to trimming and J lost 3 bases, with 13 bases between them. CDR3 length: 14 amino acids. Per the germline V gene, CDR1 is SGHRS and CDR2 is YFSETQ. As DNA, the CDR3 is TGCGCCAGCAGCCTCAGCGGGTCGAAAGAGACCCAGTACTTC. Its translation is CASSLSGSKETQYF. The variable domain in full, with the rest retrieved from reference TRBV5-1 and TRBJ2-5, is KAGVTQTPRYLIKTRGQQVTLSCSPISGHRSVSWYQQTPGQGLQFLFEYFSETQRNKGNFPGRFSGRQFSNSRSEMNVSTLELGDSALYLCASSLSGSKETQYFGPGTRLLVL.

In this sample, this clonotype turned up a few times. The chain recombines TRBV10-3 with TRBJ1-3; perhaps TRBD1 as D (5 bases). Between the trimmed V and J ends, which lost 6 bases and 2 bases, there was a span of 8 bases. Germline CDR1 reads ENHRY; CDR2 reads SYGVKD. The CDR3 contains 13 residues. As DNA, the CDR3 is TGTGCCATCAGAGGACAAGCTGGAAACACCATATATTTT. Protein sequence: CAIRGQAGNTIYF.

This clonotype was seen a few times. This chain connects TRBV10-3 to TRBJ1-5, with D unresolved. This CDR3 region has 14 residues. Germline V CDR1 and CDR2: ENHRY, SYGVKD. V lost 2 bases to trimming and J lost 4 bases, with 9 bases between them. CDR3 in DNA: TGTGCCATCAGTGAGGGGGTAGGAAATCAGCCCCAGCATTTT. Its translation: CAISEGVGNQPQHF.

This clonotype was counted between two and nine times. The rearrangement uses TRBV5-1 and TRBJ2-5; D gene ambiguous. The CDR3 contains 14 residues. Germline loops: CDR1 SGHRS, CDR2 YFSETQ. The ends were cut back, 4 bases at V and 2 bases at J, with 12 bases in the middle. The CDR3 sequence is CASSPQTSQETQYF. The DNA of the CDR3 is TGCGCCAGCAGCCCACAGACATCGCAAGAGACCCAGTACTTC.

This clonotype was counted a few times. V usage is TRBV2 and J usage is TRBJ2-2; tentatively, D is TRBD2 (5 bases). The V end lost 4 bases, the J end lost 5 bases, and 14 bases lay between the germline ends. The CDR3 is 15 residues long. CDR1 and CDR2 (germline): SNHLY, FYNNEI. Here the CDR3 reads CASSVSSGWTGELFF. The CDR3 bases are TGTGCCAGCAGTGTATCGAGCGGTTGGACCGGGGAGCTGTTTTTT.

This clonotype was recorded at least ten times. The V and J genes are TRBV29-1 and TRBJ2-1, with no clear D. Per the germline V gene, CDR1 is SQVTM and CDR2 is ANQGSEA. V was shortened by 0 bases and J by 12 bases, with 21 bases between the two germline ends. This CDR3 region has 15 residues. The CDR3 DNA reads TGCAGCGTTGAAGATCTGAGACGTAGCAACGGTGGGCAGTTCTTC. Translating gives CSVEDLRRSNGGQFF.

This clonotype was counted a few times. The chain uses TRBV29-1 and TRBJ1-2; tentative D call: TRBD1 (6 bases). CDR3 length: 14 residues. Per germline, CDR1 SQVTM and CDR2 ANQGSEA. V was clipped by 4 bases and J by 4 bases, with 16 bases between them. CDR3 coding DNA: TGCAGCGTTGGAGCACGACAGGAGGGCTATGGCTACACCTTC. Its protein is CSVGARQEGYGYTF.

CDR3 in amino acids: CASRYGWRGFSGNTIYF. For the CDR3, the DNA is TGTGCCAGCAGATACGGCTGGAGGGGGTTCTCTGGAAACACCATATATTTT. The genes are TRBV12-3 or TRBV12-4 and TRBJ1-3; D perhaps matches TRBD1 (6 bases). The ends were cut back, 6 bases at V and 0 bases at J, with 18 bases in the middle. The CDR3 sequence is 17 residues long.

This clonotype was counted only a few times. V usage is TRBV15 and J usage is TRBJ1-5; D perhaps matches TRBD1 (6 bases). The V gene's germline CDR1 is LNHNV and CDR2 YYDKDF (reference sequence). The V end was cut by 0 bases, the J end by 5 bases, with 11 bases between. CDR3 length: 15 residues. CDR3: CATSRDGAGDQPQHF. The CDR3 coding sequence is TGTGCCACCAGCAGAGATGGGGCAGGGGATCAGCCCCAGCATTTT.

The table lists this clonotype with a few counts. The chain carries TRBV10-2 and TRBJ2-3, with D possibly TRBD2 on 6 matching bases. With 10 bases removed from V and 2 bases from J, the gap between germline ends came to 22 bases. This CDR3 has 16 amino acids. Germline loops: CDR1 WSHSY, CDR2 SAAADI. The CDR3 region has the DNA TGCGCCACTACCCTTGTTAGCCGGGGGAACACAGATACGCAGTATTTT. Translation gives CATTLVSRGNTDTQYF.

The gene calls are TRBV10-3 and TRBJ2-5, with a possible D match to TRBD1 (5 bases). V was trimmed by 6 bases and J by 0 bases, leaving 14 bases between them. This CDR3 comprises 15 residues. Germline V lookup: CDR1 ENHRY, CDR2 SYGVKD. The CDR3 region is CAIRQGMGYQETQYF. The CDR3 DNA sequence: TGTGCCATCAGGCAGGGAATGGGGTACCAAGAGACCCAGTACTTC.

J is TRBJ2-2 and V is TRBV5-1, with 12 bases lining up with TRBD2. The length of the CDR3 is 16 residues. V shed 4 bases and J 0 bases; nucleotides not matched to a gene: 1. Looked up from germline, CDR1 is SGHRS and CDR2 is YFSETQ. CDR3 nucleotide sequence: TGCGCCAGCAGCGGACTAGCGGGGCCGAACACCGGGGAGCTGTTTTTT. Residues: CASSGLAGPNTGELFF. Full variable domain (rest looked up from reference TRBV5-1 and TRBJ2-2): KAGVTQTPRYLIKTRGQQVTLSCSPISGHRSVSWYQQTPGQGLQFLFEYFSETQRNKGNFPGRFSGRQFSNSRSEMNVSTLELGDSALYLCASSGLAGPNTGELFFGEGSRLTVL.

This clonotype was seen only a few times. The chain is built from TRBV11-2 and TRBJ2-5; either TRBD1 or TRBD2 may supply D (6 bases each). Germline assignment: CDR1 SGHAT and CDR2 FQNNGV. This CDR3 is 16 amino acids long. Trimming took 6 bases from V and 4 from J, leaving 21 bases between them. This CDR3 is CASSWLWGAEVETQYF. The CDR3 region has the DNA TGTGCCAGCAGTTGGTTATGGGGGGCTGAGGTAGAGACCCAGTACTTC.

This clonotype was seen many times. The chain couples TRBV7-8 to TRBJ2-3; no definite D call. The V end lost 2 bases, the J end lost 3 bases, and 12 bases lay between the germline ends. CDR3 length: 15 residues. Germline V CDR1 and CDR2: SGHVS, FQNEAQ. CDR3 protein: CASSLSQRGTDTQYF. CDR3 in DNA: TGTGCCAGCAGCTTAAGCCAGCGTGGGACAGATACGCAGTATTTT.

The genes are TRBV6-5 and TRBJ2-7, with D perhaps matching TRBD2 (5 bases). CDR3 size: 11 residues. Trimming took off 7 bases at V and 8 bases at J, with 12 bases between the two ends. CDR1 is MNHEY and CDR2 is SVGAGI in the germline V gene. CDR3 in amino acids: CASNLRGKQYF. The CDR3 coding sequence is TGTGCCAGCAACTTGAGAGGGAAGCAGTACTTC.

This clonotype was recorded many times. The gene calls are TRBV20-1 and TRBJ2-3, with 10 bases that match TRBD2. The CDR3 totals 15 residues. The V gene end was trimmed by 3 bases and the J gene end by 0 bases; junction bases not matched to a gene: 3. Looked up from germline, CDR1 is DFQATT and CDR2 is SNEGSKA (reference sequence). CDR3: CSARPGLASTDTQYF. For the CDR3, the DNA is TGCAGTGCTAGGCCGGGACTAGCGAGCACAGATACGCAGTATTTT.

The chain carries TRBV7-3 and TRBJ2-2, with D possibly being TRBD2 (6 bases). The CDR3 has 15 amino acids. Trimming removed 8 bases from V and 4 bases from J, with 17 bases in between. Looked up from germline, CDR1 is SGHTA and CDR2 is FQGTGA. The CDR3 protein is CASCLSGAGTGELFF. The DNA for the CDR3 is TGTGCCAGCTGTCTTAGCGGAGCGGGCACCGGGGAGCTGTTTTTT.

This clonotype was recorded a few times. This chain connects TRBV12-3 or TRBV12-4 to TRBJ2-3, with D possibly matching TRBD1 (6 bases). V was trimmed by 6 bases and J by 6 bases, leaving 16 bases between them. The length of the CDR3 is 14 residues. The CDR3 nucleotides are TGTGCCAGCAGGCCAACGACAGGTCATGATACGCAGTATTTT. It yields the protein CASRPTTGHDTQYF.

V and J are TRBV11-2 and TRBJ2-4; no definite D call. This CDR3 contains 16 residues. Trimming stripped 3 bases from V and 0 bases from J, with 12 bases between. Germline assignment: CDR1 SGHAT and CDR2 FQNNGV. CDR3 residues: CASSLESLLAKNIQYF. In nucleotides, the CDR3 is TGTGCCAGCAGCTTGGAGTCCTTGCTAGCCAAAAACATTCAGTACTTC.

The V call is TRBV29-1, the J call TRBJ2-3; 9 bases fit TRBD1. This CDR3 has 14 residues. Trimming took 2 bases from V and 5 from J; bases not matched to a gene: 5. Germline V lookup: CDR1 SQVTM, CDR2 ANQGSEA. This chain's CDR3 is CSVERTGVGDTQYF. In DNA, the CDR3 is TGCAGCGTTGAAAGGACAGGGGTGGGAGATACGCAGTATTTT.

J is TRBJ2-1 and V is TRBV6-5, with TRBD2 matching over 12 bases. The V gene's germline CDR1 is MNHEY and CDR2 SVGAGI. Trimming cost V 2 bases and J 4 bases; bases outside gene matches: 12. This CDR3 contains 19 residues. CDR3 coding DNA: TGTGCCAGCAGTTACGGACTAGCGGGGTCGGAAGTAAGGTACAATGAGCAGTTCTTC. Translating it yields CASSYGLAGSEVRYNEQFF.